This T cell receptor (beta chain) was captured in a study of T cell repertoires in cytomegalovirus infection (dated by TCRdb to about 2019). Regarding the study in general: Peptide stimulations targeted recently identified HLA-C-restricted CMV epitopes, whose presentation resists viral immunomodulation, together with well-studied HLA-B-restricted epitopes. The HLA type of each donor mattered for the analysis, because public TCR beta signatures pointed to carriage of CMV infection along with the matching HLA type. Points the paper makes about the study in general: In both this cohort and an independent cohort of a few hundred donors, the cumulative frequency of public TCR beta family members distinguished carriers of CMV infection plus the relevant HLA type. The ex vivo response was dominated by HLA-C-restricted CMV-specific TCR beta clonotypes, which also provided the single most frequent clonotype in two of eight donors.

The treatment or condition label here, explained by the study, means: in vitro stimulation with specific CMV peptide epitopes to enrich CMV-specific T cells. This clonotype has ten or more counts. Its specific antigen is unknown. No quality values exist for individual bases; no much larger clone is one base distant. Instrument used: Illumina HiSeq 1500. Using fastp trimming at Q25 and MiXCR clonotype assembly, TCRdb reanalyzed the public sequencing data and kept in-frame beta chains. CDR3 protein duplicates are merged, each entry listing the most common genes and DNA. Recorded for this sample are 900,000 to 950,000 distinct CDR3 sequences; 30% to 40% of them occurred a single time. The top ten clonotypes cover around 15% of the sample. Including cysteine and phenylalanine, the CDR3 has 18 amino acids. Of all the DNA, just the CDR3 is kept, 54 bases in frame from base 1. Compared with germline, V lacks 5 bases and J lacks 0 bases; bases without a gene match: 12. Taken from the germline V gene, the CDR1 and CDR2 loops are SGHTA and FQGNSA.

The origin of this receptor is a human donor in good health (CMV status not recorded). Some clones in this sample may be carry-over from other donors' samples. The rearranged segments are TRBV7-2 and TRBJ2-3; 9 of the junction bases match TRBD2. Specimen: cultured CD8+ T cells from PBMCs, collected from culture after CMV antigen stimulation. The nucleotide sequence reads TGTGCCAGCAGCCCCCGGGCTAGCGGGGTGTATAGCACAGATACGCAGTATTTT. It codes for CASSPRASGVYSTDTQYF.